Listed here is a single TCR beta chain. Its antigen remains unknown. The CDR3 runs to 15 residues. V trimming: 1 base; J trimming: 9 bases; junction bases outside the gene matches: 5. Looked up from germline, CDR1 is SGHTA and CDR2 is FQGNSA. The entry originates in a study of T-cell reconstitution after alpha-beta-depleted transplantation in children. Unique molecular identifiers were built into the TCRbeta library. In TCRdb, the PCR reads were re-called with MiXCR into one record per CDR3 protein. This sample yields 550,000 to 600,000 distinct CDR3 sequences, of which roughly 23% are seen a single time; roughly an eighth belongs to the top ten. Study observations and caveats: Approximately two months post-transplant, alpha-beta T cells reportedly originated from several hundred expanded graft clones. Where some patients showed high TCRbeta diversity at day 60, it came from recipient T cells and thymic progenitors that had survived. Once a year had passed after transplant, T-cell counts and diversity came mostly from newly produced T cells.

The receptor's source is a boy in the first two years of life who had a stem cell transplant for acute myeloid leukemia, so the T cells may come from the graft donor. The sequencing here drew on PBMCs, mostly from graft donor cells, taken 360 days after TCRalphabeta/CD19-depleted stem cell transplant. The chain is built from TRBV7-2 and TRBJ2-1; 11 bases map to TRBD2. In nucleotides, the CDR3 is TGTGCCAGCAGCTTAGATAGCGGGGGGGTCTTTGAGCAGTTCTTC. Protein: CASSLDSGGVFEQFF.